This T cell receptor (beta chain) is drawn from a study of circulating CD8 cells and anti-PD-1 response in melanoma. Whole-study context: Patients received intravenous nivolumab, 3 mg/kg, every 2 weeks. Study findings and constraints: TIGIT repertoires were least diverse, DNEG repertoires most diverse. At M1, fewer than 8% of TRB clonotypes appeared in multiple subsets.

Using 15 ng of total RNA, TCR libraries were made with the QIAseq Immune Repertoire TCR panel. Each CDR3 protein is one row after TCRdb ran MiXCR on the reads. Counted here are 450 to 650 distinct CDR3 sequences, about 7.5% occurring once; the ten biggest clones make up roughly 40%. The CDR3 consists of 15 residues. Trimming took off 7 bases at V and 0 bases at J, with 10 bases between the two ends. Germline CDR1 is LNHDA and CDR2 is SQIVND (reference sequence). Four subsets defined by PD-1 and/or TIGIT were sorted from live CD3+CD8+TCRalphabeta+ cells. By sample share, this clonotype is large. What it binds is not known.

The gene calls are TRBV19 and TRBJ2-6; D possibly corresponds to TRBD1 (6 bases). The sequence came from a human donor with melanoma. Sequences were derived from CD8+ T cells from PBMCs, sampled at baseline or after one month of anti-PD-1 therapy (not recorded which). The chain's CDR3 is CASTGTSSGANVLTF. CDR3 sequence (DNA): TGTGCCAGTACAGGGACAAGCTCTGGGGCCAACGTCCTGACTTTC.